A selection of T cell receptor beta chains follows, all from one sample in a study of cytomegalovirus exposure and HLA in healthy donors. Measured with immunoSEQ multiplex PCR; TCRdb has only the in-frame clones, and not every one. The repertoire holds around 90,000 clones, with about 80% as singletons. Sequencing was done on a sample of PBMCs. These receptors were collected from a man younger than 40 in good health and CMV-seronegative. Both conserved end residues are part of each CDR3. D genes are given only for firm matches. Clone size is stated in some rows and not others, as once, few, many or a class when expanded.

j_call v_call d_call clone_size cdr3_nt cdr3_aa
TRBJ1-5 TRBV27 NA NA TGCGCCAGCAGTTTCGGTCAGGGGACTCAGCCCCAGCATTTT CASSFGQGTQPQHF
TRBJ1-1 TRBV10-2 NA few TGCGCCAGCAGTGAAATGAGGAAGAACACTGAAGCTTTCTTT CASSEMRKNTEAFF
TRBJ2-1 TRBV5-1 TRBD1 NA TGCGCCAGCAGCCACGGGACAGTTTACAATGAGCAGTTCTTC CASSHGTVYNEQFF
TRBJ1-5 TRBV4-2 TRBD1 NA TGTGCCAGCAGCCACCCCGGGACAGAAAAAAATCAGCCCCAGCATTTT CASSHPGTEKNQPQHF
TRBJ1-1 TRBV12-5 NA few TGTGCTAGTGGTGTATCCCGGGACTACACTGAAGCTTTCTTT CASGVSRDYTEAFF
TRBJ1-3 TRBV5-4 TRBD1 NA TGTGCCAGCAGCTTGGGGACAGGGGGCGTTGGAAACACCATATATTTT CASSLGTGGVGNTIYF
TRBJ1-5 TRBV7-6 NA NA TGTGCCAGCAGCCAACGGCCATCCTGGGAGGGAAATAGCAATCAGCCCCAGCATTTT CASSQRPSWEGNSNQPQHF
TRBJ2-2 TRBV28 TRBD2 NA TGTGCCAGCAGCTTGACGGCGGGAGGATGGACCGGGGAGCTGTTTTTT CASSLTAGGWTGELFF
TRBJ1-3 TRBV6-1 NA NA TGTGCCAGCAGTGAAGCGCTATCGGGCTCTGGAAACACCATATATTTT CASSEALSGSGNTIYF
TRBJ2-5 TRBV2 TRBD1 few TGTGCCAGCAGACCGGGACAGCAAGAAGAGACCCAGTACTTC CASRPGQQEETQYF
TRBJ1-5 TRBV6-1 NA NA TGTGCCAGCACCCTAAGCCCGGGTAGTAATCAGCCCCAGCATTTT CASTLSPGSNQPQHF
TRBJ1-4 TRBV5-4 TRBD1 few TGTGCCAGCAGTGCCGGGACAGGTGGGGAAAAACTGTTTTTT CASSAGTGGEKLFF
TRBJ1-2 TRBV28 NA NA TGTGCCAGCAGGGGCAGGGCCTATGGCTACACCTTC CASRGRAYGYTF
TRBJ1-1 TRBV7-9 NA NA TGTGCCAGCAGCTTAGTGGGCTTAAACACTGAAGCTTTCTTT CASSLVGLNTEAFF
TRBJ2-3 TRBV10-3 NA NA TGTGCCATCAGAGACGATCAGGGATACACAGATACGCAGTATTTT CAIRDDQGYTDTQYF
TRBJ1-5 TRBV5-8 TRBD1 once TGTGCCAGCAGCTGGAATCCCGGGACAGGGTACAATCAGCCCCAGCATTTT CASSWNPGTGYNQPQHF
TRBJ1-2 TRBV6-1 NA NA TGTGCCAGCAGTACTAACTTAGCTAACTATGGCTACACCTTC CASSTNLANYGYTF
TRBJ2-7 TRBV4-2 TRBD1 NA TGTGCCAGCAGCCAAGGCTCGGACAGGGGAGCCTACGAGCAGTACTTC CASSQGSDRGAYEQYF
TRBJ1-2 TRBV6-5 NA NA TGTGCCAGTATACAGGGACGAGGCTATGGCTACACCTTC CASIQGRGYGYTF
TRBJ1-1 TRBV7-2 TRBD1 NA TGTGCCAGCAGCTTTACCGCAGGGGGCCCCACGAACACTGAAGCTTTCTTT CASSFTAGGPTNTEAFF
TRBJ2-5 TRBV6-6 NA NA TGTGCCAGCAGTCTTACTGGCGGGGGCCGGGAGACCCAGTACTTC CASSLTGGGRETQYF
TRBJ2-3 TRBV28 TRBD2 once TGTGCCAGCAGCCGCAGCGGGAGCCCCACAGATACGCAGTATTTT CASSRSGSPTDTQYF
TRBJ2-1 TRBV7-6 NA NA TGTGCCAGCAGCTCGTTGTGGACAGCCGATAGGAATGAGCAGTTCTTC CASSSLWTADRNEQFF
TRBJ2-7 TRBV5-4 TRBD1 NA TGTGCCAGCAGCTCCGGACAGGGACCCTACGAGCAGTACTTC CASSSGQGPYEQYF
TRBJ1-1 TRBV7-2 NA NA TGTGCCAGCAGCTTAGACAGGGACGCTGAAGCTTTCTTT CASSLDRDAEAFF
TRBJ1-2 TRBV19 TRBD1 NA TGTGCCAGTAGTATCTTGTCGGGACAGGGATCCTCCATGTCTAACTATGGCTACACCTTC CASSILSGQGSSMSNYGYTF
TRBJ1-2 TRBV7-9 NA NA TGTTCCAGCAGCTTAGCCCTAGCCGCCCAGCTCTACGGCTACACCTTC CSSSLALAAQLYGYTF
TRBJ1-2 TRBV10-3 NA NA TGTGCCATCAACCGACCGGGGTCCGCAGATAACTATGGCTACACCTTC CAINRPGSADNYGYTF
TRBJ2-3 TRBV7-3 TRBD2 NA TGTGCCAGCAGCACGGGACTAGCGGGAACGACAGATACGCAGTATTTT CASSTGLAGTTDTQYF
TRBJ1-1 TRBV15 NA NA TGTGCCACCAGCCACGACAGGAGGAACACTGAAGCTTTCTTT CATSHDRRNTEAFF
TRBJ2-2 TRBV19 NA NA TGTGCCAGTAGTACCAGGAGGGCCGGGGAGCTGTTTTTT CASSTRRAGELFF
TRBJ1-6 TRBV27 NA few TGTGCCAGCAGTTTATTTGCCAGCTCCTATAATTCACCCCTCCACTTT CASSLFASSYNSPLHF
TRBJ1-2 TRBV1 NA NA TGCACCAGCAGACAGGGGCAACAGGGGGCCGGGGACTATGGCTACACCTTC CTSRQGQQGAGDYGYTF
TRBJ2-1 TRBV7-2 NA NA TGTGCCAGCAGTTCACAGAGGGCCGAGCAGTTCTTC CASSSQRAEQFF
TRBJ1-2 TRBV5-5 NA NA TGTGCCAGCAGCCCAAACAGGTCCCGTGGCTACACCTTC CASSPNRSRGYTF
TRBJ2-3 TRBV7-9 TRBD1 NA TGTGCCAGCAGCTACAGGGGGCAGGCAGATACGCAGTATTTT CASSYRGQADTQYF
TRBJ2-7 TRBV18 NA NA TGTGCCAGCTCACCACAGGAGGGTACCGGCTACGAGCAGTACTTC CASSPQEGTGYEQYF
TRBJ2-1 TRBV15 TRBD2 NA TGTGCCACCAGCAGAGTCGGGGGGACGGCCTACAATGAGCAGTTCTTC CATSRVGGTAYNEQFF
TRBJ1-5 TRBV2 NA few TGTGCCAGCAGTGAATCAGGATATAGCAATCAGCCCCAGCATTTT CASSESGYSNQPQHF
TRBJ2-3 TRBV5-6 NA NA TGTGCCAGCAGCCCCTCAGGGTTGACAGATACGCAGTATTTT CASSPSGLTDTQYF
TRBJ2-3 TRBV7-2 NA NA TGTGCCAGCAGCCCCACTTCCCCGGATACGCAGTATTTT CASSPTSPDTQYF
TRBJ1-2 TRBV25-1 TRBD1 NA TGTGCCAGCAGTGAATACGGCAGGGGGTTTGATGGCTACACCTTC CASSEYGRGFDGYTF
TRBJ1-2 TRBV27 TRBD1 NA TGTGCCAGCAGTTCCGGGACAGGGTTTGGCTACACCTTC CASSSGTGFGYTF
TRBJ1-4 TRBV7-3 NA NA TGTGCCAGCAGCGAGACGGGGGGGGCTAATGAAAAACTGTTTTTT CASSETGGANEKLFF
TRBJ1-1 TRBV27 NA once TGTGCCAGCGGTCCTCATGGTGGGGGGACTGAAGCTTTCTTT CASGPHGGGTEAFF
TRBJ2-7 TRBV4-3 TRBD1 once TGCGCCAGCAGCAAGGGACAGGGACGGCCCGAGCAGTACTTC CASSKGQGRPEQYF
TRBJ2-2 TRBV7-2 NA NA TGTGCCAGCAGCCCAGCGGGCGTAGGTGGGGAGCTGTTTTTT CASSPAGVGGELFF
TRBJ1-2 TRBV4-3 NA few TGCGCCAGCAGCCAAGATTTTACAGCTAACTATGGCTACACCTTC CASSQDFTANYGYTF
TRBJ2-7 TRBV12-5 NA NA TGTGCTAGTGGTTCAGGGTTCTACGAGCAGTACTTC CASGSGFYEQYF
TRBJ1-5 TRBV2 NA NA TGTGCCAGCAGTGAAAACCGGGGCAATCAGCCCCAGCATTTT CASSENRGNQPQHF
TRBJ1-5 TRBV6-1 NA few TGTGCCAGCGGACAGAGAGATCAGCCCCAGCATTTT CASGQRDQPQHF
TRBJ2-1 TRBV10-1 TRBD2 NA TGCGCCAGCAGTGGGGCCGGGACTAGCGCCCGAGGGGAGTTCTTC CASSGAGTSARGEFF
TRBJ2-7 TRBV6-1 NA NA TGTGCCAGCAGTGAACTGATTTCCAGGCAGACCTACGAGCAGTACTTC CASSELISRQTYEQYF
TRBJ1-1 TRBV11-2 NA NA TGTGCCAGCAGCTTAGAGAACAGGGCCAGAGAGGCTTTCTTT CASSLENRAREAFF
TRBJ1-2 TRBV11-2 TRBD1 NA TGTGCCAGCAGCCCGACCGGACAGGGCGGGTATGGCTACACCTTC CASSPTGQGGYGYTF
TRBJ1-1 TRBV6-6 NA once TGTGCCAGCACTCGGGGGGCCACGACTGAAGCTTTCTTT CASTRGATTEAFF
TRBJ2-2 TRBV7-7 TRBD2 NA TGTGCCAGCAGCTCGACTAGCAGTAACAGGATTAGGACCGGGGAGCTGTTTTTT CASSSTSSNRIRTGELFF
TRBJ2-5 TRBV6-5 TRBD2 NA TGTGCCAGCAGCGGACTAGCGCTTCAAGAGACCCAGTACTTC CASSGLALQETQYF
TRBJ1-5 TRBV4-3 NA NA TGCGCCAGCAGCCAAGATTGGACAGACAATCAGCCCCAGCATTTT CASSQDWTDNQPQHF
TRBJ2-7 TRBV5-4 TRBD2 NA TGTGCCAGCAGCGTGGGGACTAGCGGGGGGGCCAACGAGCAGTACTTC CASSVGTSGGANEQYF